The rows below give T cell receptor beta chains drawn from one sample of a study of cytomegalovirus exposure and HLA in healthy donors. Repertoires were generated with immunoSEQ multiplex PCR, while TCRdb's copy carries only in-frame clones and drops some. The table has 100,000 to 150,000 clones, 80% seen once. The sample taken for sequencing was PBMCs. These receptors all stem from a man aged 30 to 45 in good health and CMV-seronegative. Both conserved end residues are part of each CDR3. D genes are given only for firm matches. Not every row has a clone size; where given, it reads once, few, many or a size class.

TRBJ2-7,TRBD2,few,TRBV7-2,TGTGCCAGCAGCTCCCGGACTAGCGGCTACGAGCAGTACTTC,CASSSRTSGYEQYF
TRBJ2-1,NA,NA,TRBV5-1,TGCGCCAGCAGCTTGGAGGCGCGGGTCAACTACAATGAGCAGTTCTTC,CASSLEARVNYNEQFF
TRBJ1-2,NA,NA,TRBV6-5,TGTGCCAGCAGTTACCCAGACAGCTCTGGCTACACCTTC,CASSYPDSSGYTF
TRBJ2-2,NA,NA,TRBV29-1,TGCAGCGTTCTAGGAGAGAACACCGGGGAGCTGTTTTTT,CSVLGENTGELFF
TRBJ2-6,NA,NA,TRBV6-4,TGTGCCAGCAGTGACGGACTCTCTGGGGCCAACGTCCTGACTTTC,CASSDGLSGANVLTF
TRBJ2-7,TRBD1,NA,TRBV27,TGTGCCAGCAGCCTCAACCGGGACAGGGGTCAGTACGAGCAGTACTTC,CASSLNRDRGQYEQYF
TRBJ2-1,NA,NA,TRBV6-6,TGTGCCAGCAGTTCCTTAACAGGGAGCTCCTACAATGAGCAGTTCTTC,CASSSLTGSSYNEQFF
TRBJ1-2,TRBD1,NA,TRBV5-6,TGTGCCAGCAGCACAGACAGGGTCCGGTATGGCTACACCTTC,CASSTDRVRYGYTF
TRBJ2-7,TRBD2,NA,TRBV5-4,TGTGCCAGCAGCTATTTCAGGGAGGGCTCCTACGAGCAGTACTTC,CASSYFREGSYEQYF
TRBJ2-5,NA,NA,TRBV10-1,TGCGCCAGCAGTGAAGCCAGAGAGGGGACCCAGTACTTC,CASSEAREGTQYF
TRBJ1-3,NA,NA,TRBV7-8,TGTGCCAGCACCCTCAGGGTTGACTCTGGAAACACCATATATTTT,CASTLRVDSGNTIYF
TRBJ1-5,TRBD1,NA,TRBV6-5,TGTGCCAGCAGCGCAAGGGGGCAGGGCAATCAGCCCCAGCATTTT,CASSARGQGNQPQHF
TRBJ2-5,TRBD1,NA,TRBV27,TGTGCCAGCACCCAGGACAGGGGAGAGACCCAGTACTTC,CASTQDRGETQYF
TRBJ2-2,TRBD2,NA,TRBV27,TGTGCCAGCAGTTTAACTAGCGCGTTCGGGGAGCTGTTTTTT,CASSLTSAFGELFF
TRBJ2-7,TRBD2,NA,TRBV2,TGTGCCAGCAGGAGCGGGAGGGCCGTTTACGAGCAGTACTTC,CASRSGRAVYEQYF
TRBJ2-7,TRBD2,NA,TRBV11-1,TGTGCCAGCAGCGAACTAGCGGGAGCAATGTACGAGCAGTACTTC,CASSELAGAMYEQYF
TRBJ2-1,TRBD2,NA,TRBV25-1,TGTGCCAGCGCGGATAGCGGGAGAGTGCATGAGCAGTTCTTC,CASADSGRVHEQFF